These 29 T cell receptor beta chains came from one sample sequenced in a study of OX40 agonist ivuxolimab in advanced cancers. TCRdb's copy holds only in-frame clones and misses some; the assay was immunoSEQ multiplex PCR. The table includes under 90,000 clones, around 86% detected once. The source was CD4+ or CD8+ T cells sorted from blood, collected in a trial of the OX40 agonist ivuxolimab. These TCRs come from an adult with an advanced solid tumor such as melanoma, head and neck, liver or kidney cancer.

The chain links TRBV21-1 to TRBJ1-1. TRBV21-1 is listed as a pseudogene. The CDR3 spans 16 residues. The CDR3 loop is CASSKGSLVVNTEAFF. The CDR3 DNA reads as TGTGCCAGCAGCAAAGGAAGTCTAGTGGTGAACACTGAAGCTTTCTTT.

For the CDR3, the DNA is TGTGCCTGCCTCATAGCCTCCGGGGTAGCGGGAGTTCGTGAGCAGTTCTTC. Translated: CACLIASGVAGVREQFF. This chain joins TRBV30 and TRBJ2-1; 9 bases map to TRBD2. CDR1 and CDR2 (germline): GTSNPN, SVGIG (reference sequence). The junction had 21 bases not matched to a gene; V was cut back by 6 bases and J by 9 bases. This CDR3 contains 17 residues.

This clone was detected once. The chain employs TRBV6-5 and TRBJ2-7; 9 bases map to TRBD1. The CDR3 length is 15 residues. The V gene's germline CDR1 is MNHEY and CDR2 SVGAGI. V lost 7 bases, J lost 3 bases, and 10 bases stayed unmatched. This CDR3 reads CASITRQGGNYEQYF. CDR3 nucleotides: TGTGCCAGCATAACCAGACAGGGGGGTAACTACGAGCAGTACTTC.

The chain carries TRBV7-2 and TRBJ1-4, with D possibly TRBD1 on 6 matching bases. V lost 1 base and J 6 bases, leaving 12 bases between the germline ends. The CDR3 totals 15 residues. Germline V gene sequence: CDR1 SGHTA, CDR2 FQGNSA. Here the CDR3 DNA reads TGTGCCAGCAGCTTAGGGGGGCGCCGCGATGAAAAACTGTTTTTT. The encoded protein is CASSLGGRRDEKLFF.

The CDR3 DNA is TGTGCCAGCAGACCCCTAGCGGGCTACGAGCAGTACTTC. Its translation is CASRPLAGYEQYF. The chain is built from TRBV6-6 and TRBJ2-7; 8 bases align to TRBD2. Germline trimming cut 6 bases from V and 3 bases from J; bases unmatched to any gene: 4. CDR3 size: 13 residues. Per germline, CDR1 MNHNY and CDR2 SVGAGI (reference sequence).

As concerns this clone: The junction departs from germline at one end; a sequencing error may be responsible. At the DNA level, this CDR3 is encoded by other sequences in the same sample as well. This rearrangement joins TRBV2 to TRBJ2-3, with D uncertain. Germline V gene lookup returns CDR1 SNHLY and CDR2 FYNNEI. The CDR3 has 15 amino acids. This chain's CDR3 is CASSEVGYSTDTQYF. The DNA of the CDR3 is TGTGCCAGTAGTGAAGTGGGTTACAGCACAGATACGCAGTATTTT. The whole variable domain, remainder taken from reference TRBV2 and TRBJ2-3, is EPEVTQTPSHQVTQMGQEVILRCVPISNHLYFYWYRQILGQKVEFLVSFYNNEISEKSEIFDDQFSVERPDGSNFTLKIRSTKLEDSAMYFCASSEVGYSTDTQYFGPGTRLTVL.

CDR3 sequence (DNA): TGTGCCAGCAGCTCAGGGGACAGCGGCTCCTACGAGCAGTACTTC. As protein: CASSSGDSGSYEQYF. This sequence joins TRBV7-3 and TRBJ2-7, with TRBD1 identical over 7 bases. This CDR3 has 15 amino acids. Trimming took 4 bases from V and 0 from J; bases not matched to a gene: 6. Looked up from germline, CDR1 is SGHTA and CDR2 is FQGTGA. Looking up the rest from reference TRBV7-3 and TRBJ2-7 gives the full variable domain: GAGVSQTPSNKVTEKGKYVELRCDPISGHTALYWYRQSLGQGPEFLIYFQGTGAADDSGLPNDRFFAVRPEGSVSTLKIQRTERGDSAVYLCASSSGDSGSYEQYFGPGTRLTVT.

This clone qualifies as medium-sized. The chain employs TRBV25-1 and TRBJ1-2, with 9 bases matching TRBD1. The CDR3 runs to 13 residues. Trimming cost V 7 bases and J 8 bases; bases outside gene matches: 8. In germline, CDR1 is MGHDK, CDR2 SYGVNS. The CDR3 protein is CASKVGTGNGYTF. The CDR3 DNA sequence: TGTGCCAGCAAAGTCGGGACAGGGAACGGCTACACCTTC.

The V call is TRBV5-1, the J call TRBJ1-5; perhaps TRBD1 as D (6 bases). Trimming removed 8 bases at V and 5 bases at J, with 17 bases between. Germline V gene sequence: CDR1 SGHRS, CDR2 YFSETQ. The CDR3 length is 14 residues. In nucleotides, the CDR3 is TGCGCCAGTAGCCCCGGGGGCGCGTATCAGCCCCAGCATTTT. Translating gives CASSPGGAYQPQHF.

The V and J genes are TRBV11-2 and TRBJ2-1, with D perhaps TRBD2 (6 bases). The length of the CDR3 is 17 residues. The V end lost 3 bases, the J end lost 0 bases, and 15 bases lay between the germline ends. Germline lookup yields CDR1 SGHAT and CDR2 FQNNGV. The CDR3 DNA reads as TGTGCCAGCAGCTTCCGGCTAGCGCCAAGCTCCTACAATGAGCAGTTCTTC. This translates into CASSFRLAPSSYNEQFF.

This clone appeared once. The chain carries TRBV5-4 and TRBJ1-4; maybe TRBD1 (5 bases). The CDR3 covers 14 residues. Looked up from germline, CDR1 is SGHNT and CDR2 is YYREEE (reference sequence). V was pared by 2 bases and J by 7 bases, with 12 bases between. In DNA form, the CDR3 reads TGTGCCAGCAGCTTCCAGGGTTCCTCTGAAAAACTGTTTTTT. This sequence encodes CASSFQGSSEKLFF.

The rearrangement joins TRBV14 to TRBJ2-7; no firm D call. CDR1 is SGHDN, CDR2 FVKESK, per germline. The CDR3 length is 13 residues. Trimming removed 4 bases from V and 3 bases from J, with 10 bases in between. In DNA form, the CDR3 reads TGTGCCAGCAGCCCGAAACAGTTCTACGAGCAGTACTTC. This sequence encodes CASSPKQFYEQYF.

The genes are TRBV15 and TRBJ2-4; the D gene is possibly TRBD1 (6 bases). The CDR3 contains 21 residues. Germline V lookup: CDR1 LNHNV, CDR2 YYDKDF (reference sequence). V shed 3 bases and J shed 0 bases, with 27 bases lying between them. The CDR3 DNA sequence: TGTGCCACCAGCAGTGACCCCCAGGGGCCTTATCCCCGGTTAGCCAAAAACATTCAGTACTTC. This sequence encodes CATSSDPQGPYPRLAKNIQYF. Supplemented by reference TRBV15 and TRBJ2-4, the full variable domain reads DAMVIQNPRYQVTQFGKPVTLSCSQTLNHNVMYWYQQKSSQAPKLLFHYYDKDFNNEADTPDNFQSRRPNTSFCFLDIRSPGLGDTAMYLCATSSDPQGPYPRLAKNIQYFGAGTRLSVL.

In nucleotides, the CDR3 is TGTGCCAGCAGTTACTTCGGAAAAGAGACCCAGTACTTC. Amino acid sequence: CASSYFGKETQYF. The V and J genes are TRBV6-5 and TRBJ2-5; D is uncertain. The CDR3 consists of 13 residues. CDR1 is MNHEY, CDR2 SVGAGI, per germline. V lost 1 base to trimming and J lost 3 bases, with 6 bases between them.

Turning to this clone: A read error may account for a junction end that differs from germline. The rearrangement joins TRBV7-2 to TRBJ1-2; weak D call: TRBD1 (5 bases). The germline V gene has CDR1 SGHTA and CDR2 FQGNSA. CDR3 length: 13 amino acids. CDR3 amino acids: CASSLAGATGHTF. CDR3 nucleotide sequence: TGTGCCAGCAGCTTAGCAGGGGCCACTGGCCACACCTTC.

The gene calls are TRBV18 and TRBJ1-1; D call uncertain. The CDR3 loop spans 15 amino acids. V was clipped by 0 bases and J by 4 bases, with 12 bases between them. Germline loops: CDR1 KGHSH, CDR2 LQKENI. In DNA form, the CDR3 reads TGTGCCAGCTCACCACCGCCGGTGTTGGGCACTGAAGCTTTCTTT. Its protein is CASSPPPVLGTEAFF.

The CDR3 here is CASSFTGTGSTDTQYF. The CDR3 region has the DNA TGCGCCAGCAGCTTTACCGGGACCGGGAGCACAGATACGCAGTATTTT. V gene TRBV5-1 combines with J gene TRBJ2-3; D is tentatively TRBD1 or TRBD2 (5 bases each). Trimming removed 2 bases from V and 0 bases from J, with 13 bases in between. Looked up from germline, CDR1 is SGHRS and CDR2 is YFSETQ. The CDR3 is 16 amino acids.

V is TRBV20-1 and J is TRBJ2-1; D remains ambiguous. Germline lookup yields CDR1 DFQATT and CDR2 SNEGSKA (reference sequence). The ends were cut back, 5 bases at V and 8 bases at J, with 7 bases in the middle. The CDR3 runs to 10 residues. The CDR3 DNA reads TGCAGTGCTCGGGCGGATGAGCAGTTCTTC. Its translation is CSARADEQFF.

The chain links TRBV7-9 to TRBJ1-2; no clear D. Trimming pared 4 bases from V and 5 bases from J, leaving 8 bases between. This CDR3 has 12 amino acids. Germline V gene data show CDR1 as SEHNR and CDR2 as FQNEAQ (reference sequence). DNA for the CDR3: TGTGCCAGCAGCTCGCCTGTATATGGCTACACCTTC. This translates into CASSSPVYGYTF.

The chain employs TRBV6-5 and TRBJ2-1; 8 bases line up with TRBD1. CDR1 and CDR2 (germline): MNHEY, SVGAGI. This CDR3 has 15 residues. J was trimmed by 2 bases and V by 10 bases; bases with no gene match: 10. CDR3 amino acids: CATLTQGAAYNEQFF. Written as DNA, the CDR3 is TGTGCCACCCTAACCCAGGGGGCTGCCTACAATGAGCAGTTCTTC.

This rearrangement joins TRBV28 to TRBJ1-3, with D possibly TRBD1 on 6 matching bases. Trimming shortened V by 10 bases and J by 5 bases, and 15 bases separated the two germline ends. CDR1 and CDR2 from the germline V gene are MDHEN and SYDVKM. The CDR3 sequence is 13 residues long. The CDR3 DNA reads as TGTGCCACCCGTTGGGGGGCCCGAAACACCATATATTTT. It is translated as CATRWGARNTIYF.

The chain has TRBV6-1 and TRBJ1-6; D call uncertain. The CDR3 is made up of 14 amino acids. V was cut by 1 base and J by 13 bases, with 14 bases left in between. Germline V gives CDR1 MNHNS, CDR2 SASEGT. CDR3 DNA sequence: TGTGCCAGCAGTGAAGAGAGGGATTGGACGCCCCTCCACTTT. This sequence encodes CASSEERDWTPLHF.

This sequence joins TRBV19 and TRBJ1-1; D not certain. This CDR3 comprises 13 residues. The germline V gene has CDR1 LNHDA and CDR2 SQIVND (reference sequence). The germline V and J ends were trimmed by 4 bases and 1 base, with 7 bases remaining between them. The CDR3 bases are TGTGCCAGTAGTACCGTATCGAACACTGAAGCTTTCTTT. Residues: CASSTVSNTEAFF.

V usage is TRBV19 and J usage is TRBJ1-2; 8 nucleotides line up with TRBD1. The CDR3 runs 15 residues. Germline-derived CDR1 and CDR2 are LNHDA and SQIVND (reference sequence). V shed 3 bases and J 8 bases; nucleotides not matched to a gene: 11. Here the CDR3 DNA reads TGTGCCAGTAGTATCCCAGGGGGCGAGGCTAAGGGCTACACCTTC. Residues: CASSIPGGEAKGYTF.

This chain connects TRBV12-5 to TRBJ2-3; D possibly corresponds to TRBD1 (6 bases). Germline lookup yields CDR1 LGHNT and CDR2 FRNRAP. V was clipped by 5 bases and J by 6 bases, with 15 bases between them. The CDR3 covers 14 residues. CDR3 loop: CASGRGNELDTQYF. The CDR3 DNA reads as TGTGCTAGTGGTAGGGGGAATGAGCTGGATACGCAGTATTTT.

Here the CDR3 DNA reads TGTGCCAGCAGCTTACCCATGCAGCAGACTGGAAACACCATATATTTT. Translating gives CASSLPMQQTGNTIYF. The chain recombines TRBV7-2 with TRBJ1-3; unclear D gene. The CDR3 is made up of 16 amino acids. With 2 bases removed from V and 2 bases from J, the gap between germline ends came to 13 bases. CDR1 and CDR2 (germline): SGHTA, FQGNSA. Supplemented by reference TRBV7-2 and TRBJ1-3, the full variable domain reads GAGVSQSPSNKVTEKGKDVELRCDPISGHTALYWYRQSLGQGLEFLIYFQGNSAPDKSGLPSDRFSAERTGGSVSTLTIQRTQQEDSAVYLCASSLPMQQTGNTIYFGEGSWLTVV.

CDR3 amino acids: CASSSAERGIYEQYF. The CDR3 DNA is TGTGCCAGCAGCTCCGCGGAGAGGGGGATCTACGAGCAGTACTTC. The chain employs TRBV7-9 and TRBJ2-7; weak D call: TRBD1 (6 bases). V was clipped by 4 bases and J by 3 bases, with 16 bases between them. In germline, CDR1 is SEHNR, CDR2 FQNEAQ (reference sequence). The CDR3 is made up of 15 amino acids.

The chain combines TRBV5-1 with TRBJ2-2; the D gene is possibly TRBD1 (6 bases). The germline gives CDR1 SGHRS, CDR2 YFSETQ. The CDR3 sequence is 16 residues long. V lost 1 base and J lost 6, with 16 bases in between. The CDR3 region is CASSLRAGDSAGELFF. DNA of the CDR3: TGCGCCAGCAGCTTGAGGGCAGGGGATAGTGCCGGGGAGCTGTTTTTT. Filled out from reference TRBV5-1 and TRBJ2-2, the complete variable domain reads KAGVTQTPRYLIKTRGQQVTLSCSPISGHRSVSWYQQTPGQGLQFLFEYFSETQRNKGNFPGRFSGRQFSNSRSEMNVSTLELGDSALYLCASSLRAGDSAGELFFGEGSRLTVL.

CDR3 protein: CASSLTSISGTGGEQFF. DNA for the CDR3: TGTGCCAGCAGCTTAACGTCCATCTCTGGGACAGGGGGCGAGCAGTTCTTC. This chain joins TRBV7-3 and TRBJ2-1; the match to TRBD1 covers 12 bases. CDR3 size: 17 residues. Germline V lookup: CDR1 SGHTA, CDR2 FQGTGA. Trimming at V came to 0 bases and at J to 10 bases, leaving 10 bases not matched to a gene.